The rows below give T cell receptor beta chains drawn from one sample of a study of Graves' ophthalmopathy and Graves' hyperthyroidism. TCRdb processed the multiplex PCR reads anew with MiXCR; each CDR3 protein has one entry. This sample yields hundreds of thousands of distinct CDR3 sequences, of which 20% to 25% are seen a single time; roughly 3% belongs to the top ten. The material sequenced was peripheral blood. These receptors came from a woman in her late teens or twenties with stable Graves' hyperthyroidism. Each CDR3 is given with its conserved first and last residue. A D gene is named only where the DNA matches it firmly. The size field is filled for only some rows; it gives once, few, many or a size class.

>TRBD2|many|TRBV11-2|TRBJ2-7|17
TGTGCCAGCAGCTTAGACGGTCTAGCGGGAGTATCCTACGAGCAGTACTTC
CASSLDGLAGVSYEQYF
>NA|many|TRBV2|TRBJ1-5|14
TGTGCCAGCAGTGACAGGGAAAGCAATCAGCCCCAGCATTTT
CASSDRESNQPQHF
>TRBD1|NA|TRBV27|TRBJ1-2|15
TGTGCCAGCAGTACTACTTACCGGGACAGCTATGGCTACACCTTC
CASSTTYRDSYGYTF
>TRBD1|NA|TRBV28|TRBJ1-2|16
TGTGCCAGCAGTCTCCACTGGACAGGGCAAGACTATGGCTACACCTTC
CASSLHWTGQDYGYTF
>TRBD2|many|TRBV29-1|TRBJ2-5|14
TGCAGCGTTGAAGTGGGAGGGGTTTCGGAGACCCAGTACTTC
CSVEVGGVSETQYF
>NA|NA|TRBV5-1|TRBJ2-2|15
TGCGCCAGCAGCTTGGAGGCCCCTGCCACCGGGGAGCTGTTTTTT
CASSLEAPATGELFF
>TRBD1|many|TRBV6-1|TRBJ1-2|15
TGTGCCAGCAGTCAACTCACAGGGGGCGGCTATGGCTACACCTTC
CASSQLTGGGYGYTF
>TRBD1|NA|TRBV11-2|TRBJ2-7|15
TGTGCCAGCAGCTTAGAGGACAGGGTATCCTACGAGCAGTACTTC
CASSLEDRVSYEQYF
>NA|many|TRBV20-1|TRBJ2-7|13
TGCAGTGCTAGCTGGACGGACTCCTACGAGCAGTACTTC
CSASWTDSYEQYF
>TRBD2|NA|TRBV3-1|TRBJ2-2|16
TGTGCCAGCAGCTTCCGAGCGGGAGGGTATACCGGGGAGCTGTTTTTT
CASSFRAGGYTGELFF
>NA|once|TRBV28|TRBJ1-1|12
TGTGCCAGCAGTTTCCAGGTAGCTGAAGCTTTCTTT
CASSFQVAEAFF
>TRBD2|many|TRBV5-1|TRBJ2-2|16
TGCGCCAGCAGCCCCACAACGGGAGGTTGGACCGGGGAGCTGTTTTTT
CASSPTTGGWTGELFF
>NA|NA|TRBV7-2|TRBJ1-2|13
TGTGCCAGCAGCTCGCAATCAGGTTCCGGCTACACCTTC
CASSSQSGSGYTF
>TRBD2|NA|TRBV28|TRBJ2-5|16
TGTGCCAGCAGTCCTCTGACAGCGGGAGCACAAGAGACCCAGTACTTC
CASSPLTAGAQETQYF
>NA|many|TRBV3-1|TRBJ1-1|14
TGTGCCAGCATTGGGGGGGCGTCGGTCACTGAAGCTTTCTTT
CASIGGASVTEAFF
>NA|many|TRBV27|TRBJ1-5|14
TGTGCCAGCAGTTTGGGCAGAAGCAATCAGCCCCAGCATTTT
CASSLGRSNQPQHF
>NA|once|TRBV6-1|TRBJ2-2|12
TGTGCCACCTGGGCCGCGACCGGGGAGCTGTTTTTT
CATWAATGELFF
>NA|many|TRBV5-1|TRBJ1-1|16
TGCGCCAGCAGGGGGGCAGGGGTAGGAATGAACACTGAAGCTTTCTTT
CASRGAGVGMNTEAFF
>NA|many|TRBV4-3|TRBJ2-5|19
TGCGCCAGCAGCCACGAAAGAGGAAACAGGGACCAACCCCAAGAGACCCAGTACTTC
CASSHERGNRDQPQETQYF
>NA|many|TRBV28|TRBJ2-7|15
TGTGCCAGCAGTCCGGGGGCTGTCAAAGGCTACGAGCAGTACTTC
CASSPGAVKGYEQYF
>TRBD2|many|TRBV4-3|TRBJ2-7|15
TGCGCCAGCAGCCAAGGTCTAGCGGGTCTCTACGAGCAGTACTTC
CASSQGLAGLYEQYF
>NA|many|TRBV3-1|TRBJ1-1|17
TGTGCCAGCAGCCGCAATAGCCAAACCGTCCGGAGGGCTGAAGCTTTCTTT
CASSRNSQTVRRAEAFF
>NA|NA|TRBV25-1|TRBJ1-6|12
TGTGCCAGCAGTGTTGGTAGCTCACCCCTCCACTTT
CASSVGSSPLHF
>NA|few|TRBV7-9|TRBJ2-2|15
TGTGCCAGCAGCCCGTGGGGGGCGATCACCGGGGAGCTGTTTTTT
CASSPWGAITGELFF
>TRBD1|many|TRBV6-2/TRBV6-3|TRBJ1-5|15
TGTGCCAGCAGCCCGACAGGGTACCCCAATCAGCCCCAGCATTTT
CASSPTGYPNQPQHF
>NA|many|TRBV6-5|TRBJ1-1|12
TGTGCCAGCAGTTACTTGTACACTGAAGCTTTCTTT
CASSYLYTEAFF
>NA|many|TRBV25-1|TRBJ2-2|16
TGTGCCAGCAGTGAATTGAGGACGGGGGCCACCGGGGAGCTGTTTTTT
CASSELRTGATGELFF
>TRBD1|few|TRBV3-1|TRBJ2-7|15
TGTGCCAGCAGCAAGGGATCCGGGACAGGCTACGAGCAGTACTTC
CASSKGSGTGYEQYF
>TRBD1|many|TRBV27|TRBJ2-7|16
TGTGCCAGCAGGAGAGATGACAGGGTTAATGTCTACGAGCAGTACTTC
CASRRDDRVNVYEQYF
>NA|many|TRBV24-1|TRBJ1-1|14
TGTGCCACCAGTGATAGTAGACGATACTGGGAAGCTTTCTTT
CATSDSRRYWEAFF
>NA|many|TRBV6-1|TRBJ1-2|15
TGTGCCAGCAGTGAATGGGGCAGGGGCGTCTATGGCTACACCTTC
CASSEWGRGVYGYTF
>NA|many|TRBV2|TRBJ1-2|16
TGTGCCAGCAGTGTAAATAGGGCAGGAATTAACTATGGCTACACCTTC
CASSVNRAGINYGYTF
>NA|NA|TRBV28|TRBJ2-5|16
TGTGCCAGCAGTGAACCGGGACAAGGCCCCGGAGAGACCCAGTACTTC
CASSEPGQGPGETQYF
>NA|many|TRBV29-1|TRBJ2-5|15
TGCAGCGTTGGACCCCCCCGACTTGGTAGCGAGACCCAGTACTTC
CSVGPPRLGSETQYF
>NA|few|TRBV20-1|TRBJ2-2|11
TGCAGTGGTCCCGGGCGTAGGGAGCTGTTTTTT
CSGPGRRELFF
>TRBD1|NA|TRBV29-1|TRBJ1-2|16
TGCAGCGTTGCCCAGAGCCGGGACAGGGTATTCGATGGCTACACCTTC
CSVAQSRDRVFDGYTF
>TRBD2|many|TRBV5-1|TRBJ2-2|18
TGCGCCAGCAGCTTCGACCCACTAGCGGGGGCAAACACCGGGGAGCTGTTTTTT
CASSFDPLAGANTGELFF
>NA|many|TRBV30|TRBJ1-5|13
TGTGCCTGGAGCCCGGGGAGGGACCAGCCCCAGCATTTT
CAWSPGRDQPQHF
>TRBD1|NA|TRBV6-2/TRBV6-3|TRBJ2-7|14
TGTGCCAGCAGCGACTGGACAGGGACCTACGAGCAGTACTTC
CASSDWTGTYEQYF
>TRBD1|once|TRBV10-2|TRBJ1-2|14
TGCGCCAGCAGTGCGGACAGGGGGGACTATGGCTACACCTTC
CASSADRGDYGYTF
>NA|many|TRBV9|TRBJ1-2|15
TGTGCCAGCAGCGTAGAGGAAGGGGACAACTATGGCTACACCTTC
CASSVEEGDNYGYTF
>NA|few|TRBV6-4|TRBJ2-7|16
TGTGCCAGCAGAGACCCCCGGGCCTCAGAGGCTTACGAGCAGTACTTC
CASRDPRASEAYEQYF
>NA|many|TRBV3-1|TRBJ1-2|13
TGTGCCAGCAGCCAAGAGGGGATAGGAGGCTACACCTTC
CASSQEGIGGYTF
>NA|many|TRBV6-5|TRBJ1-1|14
TGTGCCAGCAGAACGCAACAGGGAATCACTGAAGCTTTCTTT
CASRTQQGITEAFF
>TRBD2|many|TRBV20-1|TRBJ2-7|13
TGCAGTGCCATCGGACTAGCGGGAGTCGAGCAGTACTTC
CSAIGLAGVEQYF